This TCR beta chain appears in the sequencing data of a study of vaccination and CD4 T cells after COVID-19 (dated by TCRdb to 2022 to 2024). General notes on the study: Every convalescent patient had a positive nasal swab PCR test for SARS-CoV-2, with mild disease in about nine patients and severe disease in one. In the convalescent cohort there were six males and four females, among whom were two Hispanic individuals, seven Caucasians, two Asians and one multiracial person. Participants received two doses of either the Pfizer-BioNTech BNT162b2 vaccine (n=8) or the Moderna mRNA-1273 vaccine (n=2). Control cultures used a CEFX viral epitope pool as positive control, an HIV-1 Nef peptide pool as negative control, or no peptide. Post-vaccine blood samples were obtained a median of approximately 70 days after the second vaccine dose, with a range of about 12 to 241 days. The cultures were stimulated with overlapping spike peptide pools from SARS-CoV-2 and from the common cold coronaviruses HCoV-NL63, HCoV-OC43 and HCoV-229E. Post-COVID blood samples were collected from convalescent patients a median of around 96 days after diagnosis, with a range of roughly 30 to 161 days. In under twelve COVID-19 convalescent patients and several infection-naive healthy vaccine recipients, researchers compared the spike-specific CD4+ TCR repertoire from before mRNA vaccination with the repertoire from after.

What the authors observed across the whole study: The median count of SARS-CoV-2-reactive clonotypes went up from 20 to 25 after infection to 30 to 40 after vaccination, although the change was not significant. In convalescent patients, a median 86.3% of post-vaccine SARS-CoV-2-reactive clones were detected only after vaccination, and vaccine-specific priming was suggested by this finding. Nearly all vaccine-specific clones in convalescent patients (304 of 307) were mono-reactive for SARS-CoV-2 spike rather than cross-reactive with common cold coronaviruses. The study included relatively few convalescent patients and did not analyze early timepoints after natural infection.

This clonotype was picked up one time. It lacks a known antigen. No clone much larger than this one lies a single base away; base qualities are absent. A solitary read yields weak support. Library preparation employed PCR. TCR sequencing of DNA from cultured CD4+ T cells used the Oncomine TCR Beta short-read assay at the Johns Hopkins FTIC core. Genomic DNA was extracted from the cultured CD4+ T cells with the QIAamp micro DNA kit. Oncomine TCR Beta libraries from cultured CD4+ T cells were pooled using unique dual indexes and sequenced on an Illumina iSeq 100. In the paper's pipeline: Non-productive sequences were filtered out, and CDR3s that did not start with C, did not end with F or W, or were shorter than 7 amino acids were discarded. Antigen-specific clonotypes were identified using the MANAFEST web application through comparison of peptide-stimulated wells with reference and other culture wells. Positive clones required FDR below 0.05, an odds ratio above 5, and productive frequency above 0.1% in at least two of three replicate wells. A clonotype was classed as cross-reactive if the clonotype showed significant expansion both in SARS-CoV-2 spike wells and in at least one common cold coronavirus spike condition. Using R version 3.6.1, CDR3 homology was evaluated through Levenshtein distances (stringdist) along with unrooted phylogenetic trees (ape). TCRdb handled the public reads itself, with Q25 trimming in fastp and clone calling in MiXCR, and kept productive beta chains. For every CDR3 protein sequence, its rows merge into one entry that carries the most common genes and DNA. TCRdb, rather than the study authors, made the V and J calls. For this sample the table gives fewer than 15,000 distinct CDR3 sequences, of which about half were detected only once. Approximately 28% of the sample is held by the ten biggest clonotypes.

The treatment or condition label on this specimen signifies: roughly 10-day PBMC culture with coronavirus spike peptide pools or control peptides (ViraFEST assay). The ViraFEST assay was used in the study, in which antigen-specific T cells were expanded with peptide pools and expanded clonotypes were subsequently identified by TCR sequencing. The positive SARS-CoV-2 PCR tests of the convalescent patients were dated from March to December 2020, before the Alpha, Beta and Delta variants emerged in the United States. Around 2 million PBMCs per well were cultured in IMDM with roughly 5% human AB serum and about 9.2 IU/ml IL-2, plus 10 ug/ml peptide pools. Half of the culture medium was replaced with fresh IL-2-containing medium on days 3 and 7. Once the cells had been in culture for roughly 10 days, the EasySep CD4+ T cell isolation kit was used to isolate CD4+ T cells by negative selection. Ficoll-Paque Plus gradient centrifugation was used to isolate PBMCs from whole blood, and the isolated PBMCs were then either used fresh or cryopreserved at -140C. Each culture condition was generally run in triplicate wells.

From a lookup of the germline V gene (reference sequence), CDR1 and CDR2 are SGHKS and YYEKEE. Inclusive of the bounding cysteine and phenylalanine, the CDR3 is 12 residues long. The retained sequence is limited to the CDR3, 36 bases, with the frame set at the first base. V is reduced by 1 base and J by 5 bases, leaving a spacing of 4 bases between them. This sequence was found in a human donor who had recovered from COVID-19. The chain couples TRBV5-5 to TRBJ1-5; no D gene can be assigned with confidence. Sequenced material: CD4+ T cells from blood, cultured in vitro. In nucleotides, the sequence is TGTGCCAGCAGCTTGTCGGATCAGCCCCAGCATTTT. The translation is CASSLSDQPQHF.